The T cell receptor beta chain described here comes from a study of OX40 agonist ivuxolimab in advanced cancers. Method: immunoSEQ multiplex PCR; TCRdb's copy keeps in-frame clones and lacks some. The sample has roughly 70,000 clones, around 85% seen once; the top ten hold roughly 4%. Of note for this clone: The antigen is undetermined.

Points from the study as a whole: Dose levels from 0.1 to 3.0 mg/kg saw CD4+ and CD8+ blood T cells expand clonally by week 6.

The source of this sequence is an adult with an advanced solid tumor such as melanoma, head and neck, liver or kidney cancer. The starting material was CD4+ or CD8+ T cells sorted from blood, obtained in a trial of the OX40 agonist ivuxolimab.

The chain's CDR3 is CASSDTDSGGYEQYF. The CDR3 DNA follows: TGTGCCAGCAGTGATACTGATTCAGGGGGCTACGAGCAGTACTTC. This chain connects TRBV25-1 to TRBJ2-7; 7 nucleotides align to TRBD1. V shed 3 bases, J shed 3 bases, and the junction held 8 bases outside the gene matches. Germline V gives CDR1 MGHDK, CDR2 SYGVNS. The CDR3 has 15 amino acids.